The clone carrying this TCR beta chain has just a few counts. What it recognizes is unknown. This sample stems from a study of T-cell memory formation after mild COVID-19. TCRdb ran MiXCR on the 5' RACE reads and lists one entry per CDR3 protein. Counted here are over 350,000 distinct CDR3 sequences, approximately 25% occurring once; the ten biggest clones make up 8.8%. Per germline, CDR1 GTSNPN and CDR2 SVGIG (reference sequence). The trim removed 3 bases at V and 0 bases at J, leaving 9 bases unmatched. The CDR3 contains 16 residues. Broader study findings: Day 15 to 85 contractors were CD4/CD8 balanced; later expanders leaned CD4+. The appearance of some responding clones in pre-infection memory suggested that cross-reactive memory joined.

The chain recombines TRBV30 with TRBJ1-2; 8 bases agree with TRBD1. This TCR derives from an adult woman who had mild COVID-19 (a few samples of this study predate the infection). Cell type and time point are not known. Source material: PBMCs or a T cell subset sorted from them (not recorded which). CDR3 protein: CAWSEGHRGTNYGYTF. The CDR3 coding sequence is TGTGCCTGGAGCGAGGGACACAGGGGGACTAACTATGGCTACACCTTC.